The next 2 T cell receptor beta chains were all read from a single sample in a study of blood T cell repertoires in COVID-19. Repertoires were generated with immunoSEQ multiplex PCR, while TCRdb's copy carries only in-frame clones and drops some. This table has hundreds of thousands of clones, 75% to 90% appearing once. What was sequenced was peripheral blood. The receptors were gathered from a woman aged 30 to 39 who had recovered from COVID-19.

The genes are TRBV10-3 and TRBJ2-1, with 11 bases identical to TRBD2. After removal of 11 bases from V and 0 bases from J, the junction contained 3 bases not matched to a gene. Looked up from germline, CDR1 is ENHRY and CDR2 is SYGVKD. The CDR3 has 14 residues. CDR3 nucleotides: TGTGCCTCCACTAGCGGGGGCTCCTACAATGAGCAGTTCTTC. Protein sequence: CASTSGGSYNEQFF.

About this clone itself: Other nucleotide sequences in the sample specify the same CDR3. The CDR3 DNA reads TGTGCCAGCAGCTTACCGGGACAGGGGACAGATACGCAGTATTTT. It translates to CASSLPGQGTDTQYF. This chain joins TRBV5-4 and TRBJ2-3, with 10 bases that match TRBD1. CDR1 is SGHNT, CDR2 YYREEE, per germline (reference sequence). With 2 bases clipped from V and 3 bases from J, the junction kept 3 bases outside the gene matches. This CDR3 spans 15 amino acids.